This passage covers 32 T cell receptor beta chains from one sample sequenced in a study of shared clonotypes between healthy human individuals. Clones were read by immunoSEQ multiplex PCR, and TCRdb kept only the in-frame ones, dropping some. The sample contains nearly 2 million clones, about 95% of which appear only once. Terminally differentiated effector memory CD45RA+ cells were excluded from the naive CD8 cells, which were CD45RO-negative and positively selected for CCR7. Sequences were obtained from naive CD8+ T cells sorted from blood. These receptors came from a man aged 18 to 30 in good health.

This chain connects TRBV5-4 to TRBJ2-5; 7 positions agree with TRBD2. V dropped 4 bases and J dropped 2; count of bases not matched to a gene: 11. CDR1 SGHNT and CDR2 YYREEE come from the germline V gene (reference sequence). The CDR3 runs 16 residues. The CDR3 sequence is CASSQAWGGAQETQYF. The DNA of the CDR3 is TGTGCCAGCAGCCAAGCTTGGGGGGGTGCGCAAGAGACCCAGTACTTC.

The chain recombines TRBV4-3 with TRBJ2-7; D not certain. V was clipped by 1 base and J by 2 bases, with 6 bases between them. The V gene's germline CDR1 is LGHNA and CDR2 YSLEER. The CDR3 runs to 13 residues. CDR3 sequence: CASSQGKTYEQYF. In DNA, the CDR3 is TGCGCCAGCAGCCAAGGTAAAACCTACGAGCAGTACTTC.

The rearrangement uses TRBV5-8 and TRBJ1-1, with no clear D. Germline assignment: CDR1 SGHTS and CDR2 YDEGEE. This CDR3 is built from 15 residues. V was shortened by 1 base and J by 0 bases, with 10 bases between the two germline ends. CDR3 sequence: CASSLLQSMNTEAFF. CDR3 DNA: TGTGCCAGCAGCTTGTTACAGAGCATGAACACTGAAGCTTTCTTT.

This clone showed up just once. This sample also contains other DNA sequences that code for the same CDR3. The V gene is TRBV9, the J gene TRBJ1-1; a weak D match, TRBD1 (5 bases). The germline V gene encodes CDR1 SGDLS and CDR2 YYNGEE. V lost 4 bases to trimming and J lost 4 bases, with 11 bases between them. The CDR3 loop spans 13 amino acids. The CDR3 nucleotides are TGTGCCAGCAGCACCGGGGGGGGCACTGAAGCTTTCTTT. Its protein product is CASSTGGGTEAFF.

This clone was recorded once. The rearrangement joins TRBV23-1 to TRBJ1-5; 7 nucleotides match TRBD1. TRBV23-1 is an open reading frame, and its role is uncertain. The CDR3 consists of 18 residues. Trimming took 0 bases from V and 3 from J; bases not matched to a gene: 11. CDR3 region: CASSQSRDSNLANQPQHF. The CDR3 bases are TGCGCCAGCAGTCAATCTAGGGACAGCAACTTAGCCAATCAGCCCCAGCATTTT.

This chain connects TRBV9 to TRBJ2-5, with TRBD1 matching over 8 bases. The CDR3 loop spans 14 amino acids. V trimming: 0 bases; J trimming: 5 bases; junction bases outside the gene matches: 3. Per germline, CDR1 SGDLS and CDR2 YYNGEE. CDR3 DNA: TGTGCCAGCAGCGTAGGACAGGGGTCTGAGACCCAGTACTTC. Protein sequence: CASSVGQGSETQYF.

A single count supports this clone. The chain recombines TRBV10-3 with TRBJ2-1, with 8 positions matching TRBD2. From germline, CDR1 is ENHRY and CDR2 SYGVKD. This CDR3 is 17 amino acids long. V was pared by 1 base and J by 5 bases, with 10 bases of the junction left unmatched. CDR3 residues: CAISELNGTRFDNEQFF. DNA for the CDR3: TGTGCCATCAGTGAGTTAAACGGGACTAGGTTCGACAATGAGCAGTTCTTC.

This chain joins TRBV6-6 and TRBJ1-1, with 7 bases fitting TRBD1. V lost 4 bases, J lost 6 bases, and 8 bases stayed unmatched. The V gene's germline CDR1 is MNHNY and CDR2 SVGAGI (reference sequence). The CDR3 covers 14 residues. This CDR3 is CASSFDREGAEAFF. As DNA, the CDR3 is TGTGCCAGCAGTTTCGACAGGGAAGGGGCTGAAGCTTTCTTT.

This clone occurred once. J is TRBJ1-2 and V is TRBV7-9; TRBD1 might be the D (5 bases). This CDR3 contains 16 residues. In germline, CDR1 is SEHNR, CDR2 FQNEAQ (reference sequence). With 5 bases removed from V and 6 bases from J, the gap between germline ends came to 22 bases. The chain's CDR3 is CASSGSDSSRRNGYTF. CDR3 DNA sequence: TGTGCCAGCAGCGGATCTGACAGTAGCCGTAGGAATGGCTACACCTTC. Filled out from reference TRBV7-9 and TRBJ1-2, the complete variable domain reads DTGVSQNPRHKITKRGQNVTFRCDPISEHNRLYWYRQTLGQGPEFLTYFQNEAQLEKSRLLSDRFSAERPKGSFSTLEIQRTEQGDSAMYLCASSGSDSSRRNGYTFGSGTRLTVV.

The chain couples TRBV21-1 to TRBJ2-5. TRBV21-1 is a pseudogene. This CDR3 has 16 residues. The CDR3 is CASSPSRGQKDETQYF. CDR3 sequence (DNA): TGTGCCAGCAGCCCCTCCCGCGGCCAAAAGGACGAGACCCAGTACTTC.

The chain uses TRBV6-6 and TRBJ2-1, with D unclear. Germline V gives CDR1 MNHNY, CDR2 SVGAGI (reference sequence). CDR3 length: 14 residues. V was clipped by 3 bases and J by 0 bases, with 6 bases between them. CDR3 DNA sequence: TGTGCCAGCAGTTATTCCGACTCCTACAATGAGCAGTTCTTC. Its protein is CASSYSDSYNEQFF.

The chain has TRBV2 and TRBJ2-5; D might be TRBD1 (6 bases). The CDR3 length is 19 residues. V lost 7 bases and J lost 5, with 32 bases in between. Germline-derived CDR1 and CDR2 are SNHLY and FYNNEI. The CDR3 loop reads CASNGEPNRANFLGETQYF. As DNA, the CDR3 is TGTGCCAGCAATGGGGAGCCGAACAGGGCCAACTTTCTGGGGGAGACCCAGTACTTC.

V is TRBV13 and J is TRBJ2-3; tentatively, D is TRBD1 (6 bases). The length of the CDR3 is 14 residues. Germline CDR1 PRHDT, CDR2 FYEKMQ (reference sequence). V was clipped by 0 bases and J by 6 bases, with 10 bases between them. CDR3 nucleotide sequence: TGTGCCAGCAGCTTAGGACAGGGCGACGATACGCAGTATTTT. It is translated as CASSLGQGDDTQYF.

The CDR3 loop reads CASSLVPDRAYGYTF. CDR3 in DNA: TGCGCCAGCAGCTTGGTCCCCGACAGGGCCTATGGCTACACCTTC. The chain joins TRBV5-1 to TRBJ1-2, with TRBD1 matching 7 bases. CDR1 is SGHRS, CDR2 YFSETQ, per germline. V shed 0 bases, J shed 4 bases, and the junction held 6 bases outside the gene matches. The CDR3 totals 15 residues.

The chain is built from TRBV5-4 and TRBJ2-1; D gene uncertain. CDR3 size: 15 residues. Germline lookup yields CDR1 SGHNT and CDR2 YYREEE (reference sequence). V gave up 2 bases and J gave up 0 bases, with 9 bases separating them. The CDR3 DNA is TGTGCCAGCAGCTTAGTTAAGGGCTCCTACAATGAGCAGTTCTTC. Protein product: CASSLVKGSYNEQFF.

Points on this clone: The same CDR3 arises from other DNA sequences in this sample as well. This chain uses TRBV4-3 with TRBJ2-7; 9 bases map to TRBD2. The CDR3 totals 15 residues. From germline, CDR1 is LGHNA and CDR2 YSLEER. Trimming removed 0 bases from V and 4 bases from J; junction bases left unmatched: 4. In DNA, the CDR3 is TGCGCCAGCAGCCAAGATCCGGGACTAGCTTACGAGCAGTACTTC. Translated: CASSQDPGLAYEQYF.

Turning to this clone: Other DNA sequences in the sample encode the same CDR3. The chain employs TRBV27 and TRBJ2-7; TRBD1 matches 7 bases. Germline V gene lookup returns CDR1 MNHEY and CDR2 SMNVEV (reference sequence). The V and J ends lost 3 bases and 4 bases, in that order; junction bases with no gene match: 3. CDR3 length equals 13 residues. CDR3 region: CASSFGRGYEQYF. The CDR3 nucleotides read TGTGCCAGCAGTTTTGGCAGGGGGTACGAGCAGTACTTC.

V and J are TRBV28 and TRBJ2-3, with 8 bases that match TRBD2. V trimming: 5 bases; J trimming: 5 bases; junction bases outside the gene matches: 3. Germline V gives CDR1 MDHEN, CDR2 SYDVKM. The length of the CDR3 is 13 residues. The CDR3 coding sequence is TGTGCCAGCAGTATTAGCGGGGAAGATACGCAGTATTTT. It encodes CASSISGEDTQYF.

The V call is TRBV7-9, the J call TRBJ1-1; TRBD1 aligns across 10 bases. The germline V gene encodes CDR1 SEHNR and CDR2 FQNEAQ (reference sequence). V was clipped by 3 bases and J by 3 bases; unmatched bases: 7. This CDR3 is 16 amino acids long. As DNA, the CDR3 is TGTGCCAGCAGCTTTGGACAGGGGGTCGGAGACACTGAAGCTTTCTTT. Its protein is CASSFGQGVGDTEAFF.

A word on this clone: Other DNA variants within this sample encode the same CDR3. The V gene is TRBV11-2, the J gene TRBJ2-5; unclear D gene. This CDR3 contains 15 residues. Between the trimmed V and J ends, which lost 0 bases and 2 bases, there was a span of 10 bases. Germline V CDR1 and CDR2: SGHAT, FQNNGV. CDR3 DNA: TGTGCCAGCAGCTTAGAGGGCGGTGGGCAAGAGACCCAGTACTTC. Translated, it gives CASSLEGGGQETQYF.

This clone has just one count. The chain recombines TRBV23-1 with TRBJ1-2; TRBD1 agrees at 9 bases. TRBV23-1 is an open reading frame, and its role is uncertain. Losses at the gene ends were 6 bases for V and 4 bases for J; bases not matched to a gene: 15. There are 17 residues in the CDR3. The DNA for the CDR3 is TGCGCCAGCAGCCGCTTGGGACAGGGCTTGCCTGGCTATGGCTACACCTTC. This sequence encodes CASSRLGQGLPGYGYTF.

The J gene is TRBJ2-7, the V gene TRBV30, with 7 bases lining up with TRBD1. Germline V gene data show CDR1 as GTSNPN and CDR2 as SVGIG (reference sequence). The CDR3 consists of 11 residues. The J segment lost 5 bases and the V segment lost 2 bases, leaving 0 bases of the junction unmatched. The CDR3 DNA is TGTGCCTGGAGTACAGGGGACGAGCAGTACTTC. Protein product: CAWSTGDEQYF.

The rearrangement links TRBV7-8 to TRBJ1-3, with a possible D match to TRBD1 (5 bases). V gave up 8 bases and J gave up 0 bases, with 14 bases separating them. This CDR3 has 15 amino acids. Germline CDR1 SGHVS, CDR2 FQNEAQ. The CDR3 loop reads CASRQYSSSGNTIYF. The CDR3 region has the DNA TGTGCCAGCCGACAGTACTCGAGCTCTGGAAACACCATATATTTT.

A word on this clone: Other DNA sequences within the sample encode an identical CDR3. DNA for the CDR3: TGCGCCAGCAGTTTCGGACTGAACTACGAGCAGTACTTC. Translating gives CASSFGLNYEQYF. The genes are TRBV5-1 and TRBJ2-7, with D perhaps matching TRBD2 (5 bases). Trimming stripped 5 bases from V and 3 bases from J, with 12 bases between. The CDR3 is made up of 13 amino acids. Germline lookup yields CDR1 SGHRS and CDR2 YFSETQ.

The rearrangement links TRBV29-1 to TRBJ2-1; tentative D call: TRBD1 (7 bases). The CDR3 length is 14 residues. Per the germline V gene, CDR1 is SQVTM and CDR2 is ANQGSEA. The V gene lost 7 bases and the J gene lost 3 bases, with 16 bases spanning the gap. In DNA form, the CDR3 reads TGCAGCGGGGCGGGGACAGACCACTACAATGAGCAGTTCTTC. It translates to CSGAGTDHYNEQFF.

Of note for this clone: Other DNA sequences in the sample encode the same CDR3. In DNA form, the CDR3 reads TGTGCCAGCAGCTTCGCGGGGGGGCCGGGGGAGCAGTACTTC. Amino acids: CASSFAGGPGEQYF. The V gene is TRBV5-4, the J gene TRBJ2-7; 9 bases fit TRBD2. V shed 2 bases and J 7 bases; nucleotides not matched to a gene: 7. Looked up from germline, CDR1 is SGHNT and CDR2 is YYREEE (reference sequence). There are 14 residues in the CDR3.

V and J are TRBV30 and TRBJ1-3; D not resolved. The germline CDR1 and CDR2 sequences are GTSNPN and SVGIG (reference sequence). The CDR3 contains 13 residues. With 2 bases removed from V and 9 bases from J, the gap between germline ends came to 14 bases. Here the CDR3 reads CAWSIQDGGTIYF. For the CDR3, the DNA is TGTGCCTGGAGTATCCAGGACGGCGGCACCATATATTTT.

This chain links TRBV5-6 with TRBJ2-3; 10 bases are a match to TRBD2. Per the germline V gene, CDR1 is SGHDT and CDR2 is YYEEEE. Germline trimming cut 3 bases from V and 3 bases from J; bases unmatched to any gene: 4. The CDR3 runs 15 residues. CDR3 in amino acids: CASSSGLAVTDTQYF. The CDR3, as DNA: TGTGCCAGCAGCTCCGGACTAGCGGTTACAGATACGCAGTATTTT.

Remarks on this clone: This sample also contains other DNA sequences that code for the same CDR3. V is TRBV27 and J is TRBJ2-1; 10 bases fit TRBD2. The CDR3 has 16 amino acids. With V trimmed by 2 bases and J by 3 bases, 4 bases remained unmatched. Germline V gene data show CDR1 as MNHEY and CDR2 as SMNVEV (reference sequence). DNA for the CDR3: TGTGCCAGCAGTTTAACGACTAGCGGGTTCTACAATGAGCAGTTCTTC. It yields the protein CASSLTTSGFYNEQFF.

The chain couples TRBV19 to TRBJ1-5; D is uncertain. V gave up 7 bases and J gave up 3 bases, with 13 bases separating them. The CDR3 sequence is 14 residues long. Germline-derived CDR1 and CDR2 are LNHDA and SQIVND (reference sequence). CDR3 in amino acids: CASIPNSNNQPQHF. CDR3 nucleotides: TGTGCCAGTATCCCCAACAGTAACAATCAGCCCCAGCATTTT.

This clone was counted a few times. The same CDR3 also results from other DNA sequences found in this sample. The chain combines TRBV5-1 with TRBJ1-1; D remains ambiguous. The CDR3 spans 13 residues. Germline V gene lookup returns CDR1 SGHRS and CDR2 YFSETQ. Trimming took off 0 bases at V and 2 bases at J, with 5 bases between the two ends. The CDR3 here is CASSLGLNTEAFF. CDR3 nucleotide sequence: TGCGCCAGCAGCTTGGGACTAAACACTGAAGCTTTCTTT.

The V gene is TRBV2, the J gene TRBJ1-4; maybe TRBD1 (6 bases). This CDR3 contains 12 residues. CDR1 SNHLY and CDR2 FYNNEI come from the germline V gene. V was shortened by 7 bases and J by 8 bases, with 11 bases between the two germline ends. This CDR3 reads CASNRGGEKLFF. As DNA, the CDR3 is TGTGCCAGCAATAGGGGGGGGGAAAAACTGTTTTTT. The full variable domain, its missing parts supplied by reference TRBV2 and TRBJ1-4, is EPEVTQTPSHQVTQMGQEVILRCVPISNHLYFYWYRQILGQKVEFLVSFYNNEISEKSEIFDDQFSVERPDGSNFTLKIRSTKLEDSAMYFCASNRGGEKLFFGSGTQLSVL.